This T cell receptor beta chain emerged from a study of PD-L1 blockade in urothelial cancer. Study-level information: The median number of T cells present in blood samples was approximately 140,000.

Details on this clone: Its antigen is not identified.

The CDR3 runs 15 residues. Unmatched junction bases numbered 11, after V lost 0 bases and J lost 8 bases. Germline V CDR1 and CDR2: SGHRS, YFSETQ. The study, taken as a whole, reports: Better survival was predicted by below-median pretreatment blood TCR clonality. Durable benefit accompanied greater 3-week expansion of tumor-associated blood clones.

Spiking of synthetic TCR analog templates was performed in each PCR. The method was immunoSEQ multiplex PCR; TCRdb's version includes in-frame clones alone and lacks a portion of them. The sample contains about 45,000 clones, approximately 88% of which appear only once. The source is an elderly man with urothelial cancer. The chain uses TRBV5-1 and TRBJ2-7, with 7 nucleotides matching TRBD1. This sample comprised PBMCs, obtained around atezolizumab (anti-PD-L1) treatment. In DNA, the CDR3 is TGCGCCAGCAGCTTGGAATCACAGGGGTCTGTTAAGCAGTACTTC. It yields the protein CASSLESQGSVKQYF.